The rows below give T cell receptor beta chains drawn from one sample of a study of blood T cells in healthy people across ages. TCRdb independently ran MiXCR on the 5' RACE reads; one entry per CDR3 protein. The table has roughly 1.5 million distinct CDR3 sequences, approximately 43% seen once. The sequenced sample was blood. The receptors were sampled from a woman aged 18-30 years in good health. Each CDR3 is given with its conserved first and last residue. A D gene is named only where the DNA matches it firmly. The size entry is marked missing in some rows and otherwise reads once, few, many or a size class.

CDR3nt	CDR3aa	len	abundance	v_gene	j_gene	d_gene
TGCAGTGCTAGTGGACAACTTGGGGCCAACGTCCTGACTTTC	CSASGQLGANVLTF	14	.	TRBV20-1	TRBJ2-6	.
TGTGCCAGCAGCCCTGCCGGGACAGGGGGCTACAATGAGCAGTACTTC	CASSPAGTGGYNEQYF	16	.	TRBV5-5	TRBJ2-7	TRBD1
TGCGCCAGCAGCCCCTCCGGTACGAGGTCCTACGAGCAGTACTTC	CASSPSGTRSYEQYF	15	many	TRBV5-1	TRBJ2-7	.
TGCAGTGCTAGAGATTCGGCACGGGAAGCTTTCTTT	CSARDSAREAFF	12	.	TRBV20-1	TRBJ1-1	.
TGTGCCAGCAGTTCTCCAGCGACAAACATTCAGTACTTC	CASSSPATNIQYF	13	few	TRBV28	TRBJ2-4	.
TGCGCCAGCAGCCAAGTCCCCGGGACTACCAATTATGGCTACACCTTC	CASSQVPGTTNYGYTF	16	few	TRBV4-1	TRBJ1-2	.
TGTGCCAGCAGCTTTGCGGAAAAACTGTTTTTT	CASSFAEKLFF	11	.	TRBV11-2	TRBJ1-4	.
TGTGCCAGCAGAACCCCCGGGACAGGGAACACTGAAGCTTTCTTT	CASRTPGTGNTEAFF	15	few	TRBV12-3/TRBV12-4	TRBJ1-1	TRBD1
TGCGCCAGCAGTGATACCGGACCTCCCAGGGATACGCAGTATTTT	CASSDTGPPRDTQYF	15	.	TRBV10-1	TRBJ2-3	.
TGTGCCAGCAGTTACTGGGGACAGGGGGCGGATGAGCAGTTCTTC	CASSYWGQGADEQFF	15	.	TRBV6-6	TRBJ2-1	TRBD1